This T cell receptor beta chain was identified during a study of cytomegalovirus exposure and HLA in healthy donors. Findings and caveats of the study: Later analysis suggested most CMV-associated TCR beta chains were HLA-restricted. For most TCR beta V segments, an earlier analysis put the productive rate at about 87% or about 30% of the time. Accurate prediction of most subjects' HLA-A and HLA-B alleles from TCR beta sequences was reported. Per a later analysis, HLA-associated TCR beta chains showed more clonal expansion than other, equally common TCR beta chains.

60 Vbeta and 13 Jbeta primers were used in PCR. Sequencing was performed with immunoSEQ multiplex PCR; in TCRdb, only in-frame clones are kept and a portion is missing. The data hold 150,000 to 200,000 clones, with around 79% observed a single time. Germline-derived CDR1 and CDR2 are SEHNR and FQNEAQ (reference sequence). This CDR3 region has 12 residues. This clone has just a few counts. Its antigen remains unidentified. One junction end disagrees with the germline gene, perhaps due to a read error. The V and J genes are TRBV7-9 and TRBJ2-3, with D possibly TRBD2 on 5 matching bases. The TCR sequence derives from a woman aged 45-60 years in good health and CMV-seronegative. The sample consisted of PBMCs. CDR3 DNA: TGTTCCAGCAGCCTCCCCCGGGGTACGCAGTATTTT. Translating it yields CSSSLPRGTQYF. The full variable domain, completed using reference TRBV7-9 and TRBJ2-3, is DTGVSQNPRHKITKRGQNVTFRCDPISEHNRLYWYRQTLGQGPEFLTYFQNEAQLEKSRLLSDRFSAERPKGSFSTLEIQRTEQGDSAMYLCSSSLPRGTQYFGPGTRLTVL.